These 12 T cell receptor beta chains were all obtained from the same sample, sequenced in a study of T cells in women clearing cervical HPV infection. TCRdb keeps only in-frame clones here, not all; method: immunoSEQ multiplex PCR. This sample contains tens of thousands of clones. Sequenced sample: blood buffy coat. These receptor sequences come from a woman aged 18 to 69 with a cervical HPV16 infection that either progressed to CIN3+ or cleared (not recorded which).

Concerning this clone: The CDR3 is cut off 3 residues early in the read; its end comes from the germline J gene. The rearrangement uses TRBV14 and TRBJ2-7; 9 bases line up with TRBD1. The length of the CDR3 is 15 residues. V shed 4 bases, J shed 2 bases, and the junction held 6 bases outside the gene matches. Per germline, CDR1 SGHDN and CDR2 FVKESK. CDR3 DNA (partial): TGTGCCAGCAGCCTAGGACAGGGGCCACCCTACGAG. Translated: CASSLGQGPPYE. The CDR3, in full, reads CASSLGQGPPYEQYF.

Concerning this clone itself: The sequence runs out 3 residues before the end of the CDR3; the remainder is reconstructed from the germline J gene. The chain carries TRBV6-1 and TRBJ2-6, with 7 nucleotides matching TRBD1. This CDR3 region has 15 residues. The junction had 2 bases not matched to a gene; V was cut back by 2 bases and J by 4 bases. The V gene's germline CDR1 is MNHNS and CDR2 SASEGT. The CDR3 bases that were read are TGTGCCAGCAGTGAACAGGGGGACGGGGCCAACGTC. It encodes CASSEQGDGANV. The full CDR3 protein is CASSEQGDGANVLTF.

Its frequency marks this clone as medium-sized. The CDR3 end is not reached by the read, which stops 3 residues before it; the germline J gene fills it in. This chain connects TRBV2 to TRBJ2-7, with 8 bases matching TRBD2. Trimming cost V 7 bases and J 3 bases; bases outside gene matches: 14. Germline V gives CDR1 SNHLY, CDR2 FYNNEI. This CDR3 is 16 amino acids long. The sequenced CDR3 bases are TGTGCCAGCAAAGGTTCGAGCGGGAGTATAAGCTACGAG. Translation: CASKGSSGSISYE. The entire CDR3 reads CASKGSSGSISYEQYF.

Concerning this clone: The read ends 3 residues early relative to the CDR3; the germline J gene fills the gap. The identical CDR3 is also encoded by other nucleotide sequences in the sample. The V and J genes are TRBV5-8 and TRBJ1-5; 7 bases align to TRBD1. CDR1 is SGHTS and CDR2 is YDEGEE in the germline V gene. The CDR3 consists of 14 residues. V was clipped by 2 bases and J by 3 bases; unmatched bases: 2. Incomplete CDR3 DNA: TGTGCCAGCAGCTTCAGGGGGATCAATCAGCCC. Protein product: CASSFRGINQP. The CDR3, in full, reads CASSFRGINQPQHF. The variable domain in full, completed from reference TRBV5-8 and TRBJ1-5, reads EAGVTQSPTHLIKTRGQQATLRCSPISGHTSVYWYQQALGLGLQFLLWYDEGEERNRGNFPPRFSGRQFPNYSSELNVNALELEDSALYLCASSFRGINQPQHFGDGTRLSIL.

Concerning this clone itself: The read terminates 3 residues before the CDR3 end, so the remaining end is supplied by the germline J gene. The chain carries TRBV12-3 or TRBV12-4 and TRBJ2-3; possibly TRBD2 for D (6 bases). V was trimmed by 3 bases and J by 3 bases, leaving 13 bases between them. The CDR3 is 15 amino acids. Incomplete CDR3 DNA: TGTGCCAGCAGTTTTCCGGGGGTAATAACAGATACG. Its translation: CASSFPGVITDT. The complete CDR3 sequence is CASSFPGVITDTQYF.

With regard to this clone: The sequenced fragment ends 3 residues before the CDR3 boundary, so the rest is inferred from the germline J gene. This chain joins TRBV2 and TRBJ2-1, with 11 bases aligning to TRBD2. Trimming cost V 7 bases and J 8 bases; bases outside gene matches: 7. Per the germline V gene, CDR1 is SNHLY and CDR2 is FYNNEI. CDR3 length equals 14 residues. The CDR3 DNA, read in part, is TGTGCCAGCAAGCGACTAGCGGGAACGGATGAG. Residues: CASKRLAGTDE. The CDR3 in its entirety is CASKRLAGTDEQFF.

As for this clone: The read stops 3 residues short of the end of the CDR3; the missing end is completed from the germline J gene. V gene TRBV11-2 combines with J gene TRBJ2-5; tentatively, D is TRBD1 (6 bases). This CDR3 is built from 14 residues. CDR1 SGHAT and CDR2 FQNNGV come from the germline V gene. Trimming shortened V by 5 bases and J by 4 bases, and 14 bases separated the two germline ends. The CDR3 is CASSLRTVSETQYF. The sequenced part of the CDR3 DNA is TGTGCCAGCAGCCTCCGGACAGTTTCAGAGACC.

About this clone: The read ends 3 residues shy of where the CDR3 ends; the end is completed using the germline J gene. The chain recombines TRBV5-1 with TRBJ2-7; weak D call: TRBD1 (6 bases). V gave up 4 bases and J gave up 2 bases, with 16 bases separating them. This CDR3 has 15 amino acids. Germline V gives CDR1 SGHRS, CDR2 YFSETQ. The sequenced part of the CDR3 DNA is TGCGCCAGCAGCATCCGGGACAAGAATACCTACGAG. Amino acids: CASSIRDKNTYE. The entire CDR3 is CASSIRDKNTYEQYF.

The sequenced part of the CDR3 DNA is TGTGCCAGCTCACCAGTCTCTAGCGGGGGCAATGAG. It codes for CASSPVSSGGNE. The full CDR3 protein is CASSPVSSGGNEQFF. This chain joins TRBV18 and TRBJ2-1; 10 bases agree with TRBD2. The read stops 3 residues short of the end of the CDR3; the missing end is completed from the germline J gene. The germline gives CDR1 KGHSH, CDR2 LQKENI. The trim removed 2 bases at V and 6 bases at J, leaving 4 bases unmatched. CDR3 length: 15 amino acids. Filled out from reference TRBV18 and TRBJ2-1, the complete variable domain reads NAGVMQNPRHLVRRRGQEARLRCSPMKGHSHVYWYRQLPEEGLKFMVYLQKENIIDESGMPKERFSAEFPKEGPSILRIQQVVRGDSAAYFCASSPVSSGGNEQFFGPGTRLTVL.

To note about this clone: One junction end disagrees with the germline gene, perhaps due to a read error. The read finishes 3 residues shy of the CDR3 end, and the germline J gene is used to complete it. The V gene is TRBV5-1, the J gene TRBJ1-2; 9 bases match TRBD1. The CDR3 contains 14 residues. CDR1 is SGHRS and CDR2 is YFSETQ in the germline V gene. The CDR3 protein is CASSVGQGDYDYTF. CDR3 DNA, as far as it was read: TGCGCCAGCAGCGTGGGACAGGGCGACTATGAC.

Comments on this clone: The read stops 3 residues short of the end of the CDR3; the missing end is completed from the germline J gene. The chain links TRBV7-9 to TRBJ1-2; TRBD1 aligns across 10 bases. The CDR3 runs to 15 residues. CDR1 and CDR2 from the germline V gene are SEHNR and FQNEAQ (reference sequence). The CDR3 spells CASSSPGQGSHDYTF. The part of the CDR3 DNA that was read is TGTGCCAGCAGCTCCCCGGGACAGGGGTCCCACGAC.

Notes on this clone: The read terminates 3 residues before the CDR3 end, so the remaining end is supplied by the germline J gene. This chain links TRBV5-1 with TRBJ2-6; 13 nucleotides match TRBD2. This CDR3 contains 18 residues. With V trimmed by 4 bases and J by 2 bases, 6 bases remained unmatched. The germline V gene has CDR1 SGHRS and CDR2 YFSETQ. The CDR3 bases that were read are TGCGCCAGCAGCGCCTGGACTAGCGGGAGTCCTGGGGCCAACGTC. The encoded protein is CASSAWTSGSPGANV. The complete CDR3 reads CASSAWTSGSPGANVLTF. The variable domain in full, with the rest retrieved from reference TRBV5-1 and TRBJ2-6, is KAGVTQTPRYLIKTRGQQVTLSCSPISGHRSVSWYQQTPGQGLQFLFEYFSETQRNKGNFPGRFSGRQFSNSRSEMNVSTLELGDSALYLCASSAWTSGSPGANVLTFGAGSRLTVL.